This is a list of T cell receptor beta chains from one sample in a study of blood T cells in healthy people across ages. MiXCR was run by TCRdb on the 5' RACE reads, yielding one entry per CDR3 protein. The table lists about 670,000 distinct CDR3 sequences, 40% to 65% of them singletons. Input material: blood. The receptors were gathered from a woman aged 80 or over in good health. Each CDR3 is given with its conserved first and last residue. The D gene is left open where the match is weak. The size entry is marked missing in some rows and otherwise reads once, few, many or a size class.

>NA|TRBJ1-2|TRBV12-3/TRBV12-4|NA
TGTGCCAGCAGAACGGGACGGAATGGCTACACCTTC
CASRTGRNGYTF
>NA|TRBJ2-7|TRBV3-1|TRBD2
TGTGCCAGCAGCCAAGGGACCGGGAGGGCTTACGAGCAGTACTTC
CASSQGTGRAYEQYF
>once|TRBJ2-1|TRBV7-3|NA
TGTGCCAGCAGCTTAACTTCGGGCCCCGAAATCATCCCTGAGCAGTTCTTC
CASSLTSGPEIIPEQFF
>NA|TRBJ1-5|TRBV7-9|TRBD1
TGTGCCAGCAGCTTAGTGGACAGGGGAATCAATCAGCCCCAGCATTTT
CASSLVDRGINQPQHF
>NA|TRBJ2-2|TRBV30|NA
TGTGCCTGGAGCCCGGCCCCGGGCCACACCGGGGAGCTGTTTTTT
CAWSPAPGHTGELFF
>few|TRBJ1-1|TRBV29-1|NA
TGCAGCGTTGGAAAAAGAACCCAGAACACTGAAGCTTTCTTT
CSVGKRTQNTEAFF
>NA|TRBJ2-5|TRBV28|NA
TGTGCCAGCAGACTATCCGGGACCCCTAGGGAGCAGTACTTC
CASRLSGTPREQYF
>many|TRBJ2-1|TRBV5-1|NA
TGCGCCAGCAGCTTGACGCGGGTTCCTGTCCATGAGCAGTTCTTC
CASSLTRVPVHEQFF
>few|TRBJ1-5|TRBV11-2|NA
TGTGCCAGCAGCTTAGTCCCCGGGGGAGTTCAGCCCCAGCATTTT
CASSLVPGGVQPQHF
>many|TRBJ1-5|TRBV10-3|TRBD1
TGTGCCGTGACAGGGGAGTTCAATCAGCCCCAGCATTTT
CAVTGEFNQPQHF
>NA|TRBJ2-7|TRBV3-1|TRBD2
TGTGCCAGCAGCCCGGGACTAGCGGTGAGCTACAATGAGCAGTACTTC
CASSPGLAVSYNEQYF
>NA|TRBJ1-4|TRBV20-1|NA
TGCAGTGCGGCTTTGGGGTCAACTAATGAAAAACTGTTTTTT
CSAALGSTNEKLFF
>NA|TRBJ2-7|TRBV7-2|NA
TGTGCCAGCAGCTACAAAATCGGCGAGCAGTACTTC
CASSYKIGEQYF
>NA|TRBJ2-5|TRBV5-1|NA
TGCGCCAGCAGCTTCTCTAGGGGTCAGGGTGAGCAGTACTTC
CASSFSRGQGEQYF
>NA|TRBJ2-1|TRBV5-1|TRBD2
TGCGCCAGCAGCCCCCTCGGGACTAGCGGCAATGTGCAGTTCTTC
CASSPLGTSGNVQFF
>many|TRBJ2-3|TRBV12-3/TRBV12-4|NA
TGTGCCAGCAGTTTCGTCGGGGGCGGGGATACGCAGTATTTT
CASSFVGGGDTQYF
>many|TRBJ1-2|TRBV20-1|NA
TGCAGTGCTAGAGATGGGGACCGGAATGGCTACACCTTC
CSARDGDRNGYTF
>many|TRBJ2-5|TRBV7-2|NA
TGTGCCAGCAGCAGCTTCCGGGACCAACTTTCAAAGACCCAGTACTTC
CASSSFRDQLSKTQYF
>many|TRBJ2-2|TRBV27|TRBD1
TGTGCCAGCAGTTTGGGACAGGGGTTGACCGGGGAGCTGTTTTTT
CASSLGQGLTGELFF
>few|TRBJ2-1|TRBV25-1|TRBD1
TGTGCCAGCAGTGCGGGACAGGACATTCTCCCCTCCAATGAGCAGTTCTTC
CASSAGQDILPSNEQFF
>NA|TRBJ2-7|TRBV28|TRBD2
TGTGCCAGCAGTGGCCCTAGCGGGAGTTACGAGCAGTACTTC
CASSGPSGSYEQYF
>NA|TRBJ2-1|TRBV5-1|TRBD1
TGCGCCAGCAGCGACCGGACAGGGGACGATGAGCAGTTCTTC
CASSDRTGDDEQFF
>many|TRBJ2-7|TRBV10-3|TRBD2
TGTGCCATCAGTGAGGTTAGCGGGAGGGGCTACGAGCAGTACTTC
CAISEVSGRGYEQYF
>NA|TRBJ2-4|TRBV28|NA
TGTGCCAGCAGCTTACAGGGATCCTTGTGGATTCAGTACTTC
CASSLQGSLWIQYF
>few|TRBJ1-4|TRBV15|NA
TGTGCCACCAGCAGAGATATCGGGGAAAAACTGTTTTTT
CATSRDIGEKLFF
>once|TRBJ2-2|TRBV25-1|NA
TGTGCCAGCAGTGAGGTTGTTGGGTCCGTTAGCGGGGAGCTGTTTTTT
CASSEVVGSVSGELFF
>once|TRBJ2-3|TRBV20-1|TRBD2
TGCAGTGCTCTAAGACTGGCGGGAGCGGCAGATACGCAGTATTTT
CSALRLAGAADTQYF
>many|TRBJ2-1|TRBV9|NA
TGTGCCAGCAGCGCCCGACAGGGAGGACTCAATGAGCAGTTCTTC
CASSARQGGLNEQFF
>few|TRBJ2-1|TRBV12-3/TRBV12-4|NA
TGTGCCAGCAGTGTCAACAGGGGAGGCTACAATGAGCAGTTCTTC
CASSVNRGGYNEQFF
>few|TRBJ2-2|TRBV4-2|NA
TGTGCCAGCAGCTACCGACAGGGAGGTTCTGGCGGGGAGCTGTTTTTT
CASSYRQGGSGGELFF
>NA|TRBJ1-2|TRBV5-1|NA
TGCGCCAGCAGCTTGGATGTCTATGGCTACACCTTC
CASSLDVYGYTF
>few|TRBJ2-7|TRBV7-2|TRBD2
TGTGCCAGCAGCTCCGGGACTACCGAGCAGTACTTC
CASSSGTTEQYF
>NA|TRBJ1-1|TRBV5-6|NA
TGTGCCAGCAGCTTAAATACCGCGAACACTGAAGCTTTCTTT
CASSLNTANTEAFF
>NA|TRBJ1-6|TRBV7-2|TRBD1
TGTGCCAGCAGCTTCACAGGGGGCAATTCACCCCTCCACTTT
CASSFTGGNSPLHF
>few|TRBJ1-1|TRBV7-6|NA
TGTGCCAGCAGCTGGGAGGTGGATGGTGAAGCTTTCTTT
CASSWEVDGEAFF